This is a list of T cell receptor beta chains from one sample in a study of a mutant IDH1 vaccine in newly diagnosed glioma. Antigens for these TCRs are unknown. The table came from immunoSEQ multiplex PCR; TCRdb's copy has only in-frame clones and leaves some out. The sample includes tens of thousands of clones, roughly 90% of them seen just once. The sample consisted of PBMCs, taken from a glioma patient whose treatment included an IDH1 peptide vaccine. The source of these receptors is a man aged 40-55 years with glioma. Both conserved end residues are part of each CDR3. Each record gives: clone size, J gene, V gene, D gene, CDR3 protein, CDR3 DNA. The D gene is left open where the match is weak. A clone size is listed for some rows: how often the clone was seen (once, few, many), or a class if it is expanded.

. TRBJ1-2 TRBV9 . CASSAQQGRWTGYTF TGTGCCAGCAGCGCACAACAGGGTCGATGGACGGGCTACACCTTC
. TRBJ1-4 TRBV2 TRBD1 CASRDRVGEKLFF TGTGCCAGCAGAGACAGGGTGGGTGAAAAACTGTTTTTT
. TRBJ2-1 TRBV7-3 . CASSSLDRFGNEQFF TGTGCCAGCAGCTCTCTCGACAGGTTCGGCAATGAGCAGTTCTTC
few TRBJ1-1 TRBV7-8 . CASSRSFGSGTEAFF TGTGCCAGCAGCCGGTCGTTCGGGTCGGGCACTGAAGCTTTCTTT
. TRBJ2-6 TRBV5-1 . CASSLFPQARRGTSGANVLTF TGCGCCAGCAGCTTGTTCCCCCAGGCCCGGCGGGGAACCTCTGGGGCCAACGTCCTGACTTTC
. TRBJ1-1 TRBV7-7 . CATLEAFF TGTGCTACCCTCGAAGCTTTCTTT
. TRBJ2-2 TRBV2 TRBD2 CASSELAANTGELFF TGTGCCAGCAGTGAACTAGCGGCGAACACCGGGGAGCTGTTTTTT
. TRBJ1-1 TRBV20-1 . CSGGWNTEAFF TGCAGTGGAGGATGGAACACTGAAGCTTTCTTT
once TRBJ2-1 TRBV7-2 . CASSLGQNNEQFF TGTGCCAGCAGCTTAGGACAGAACAATGAGCAGTTCTTC
. TRBJ2-5 TRBV6-5 . CASSYRQTQYF TGTGCCAGCAGTTACAGGCAGACCCAGTACTTC
. TRBJ2-7 TRBV7-9 . CASEDSPYEQYF TGTGCCAGCGAGGACAGCCCCTACGAGCAGTACTTC
once TRBJ2-6 TRBV5-6 . CASSPSSGANVLTF TGTGCCAGCAGCCCCAGTTCTGGGGCCAACGTCCTGACTTTC
. TRBJ2-3 TRBV15 TRBD1 CATSTYRDRGGTQYF TGTGCCACCAGCACGTACCGGGACAGGGGGGGTACGCAGTATTTT